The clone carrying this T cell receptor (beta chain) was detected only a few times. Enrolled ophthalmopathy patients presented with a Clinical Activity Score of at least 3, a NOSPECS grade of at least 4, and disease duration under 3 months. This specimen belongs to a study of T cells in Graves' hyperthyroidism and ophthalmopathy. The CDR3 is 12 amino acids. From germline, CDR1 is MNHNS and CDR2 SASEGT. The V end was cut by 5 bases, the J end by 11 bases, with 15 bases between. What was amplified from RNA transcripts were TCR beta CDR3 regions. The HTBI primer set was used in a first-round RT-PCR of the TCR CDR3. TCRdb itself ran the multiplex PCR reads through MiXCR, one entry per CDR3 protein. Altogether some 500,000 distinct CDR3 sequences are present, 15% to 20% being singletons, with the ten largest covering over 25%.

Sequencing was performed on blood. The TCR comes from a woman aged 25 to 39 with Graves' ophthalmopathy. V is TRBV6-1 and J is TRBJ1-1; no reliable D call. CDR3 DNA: TGTGCCAGCAGTCTCCCCGGCTCGGTTGCTTTCTTT. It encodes CASSLPGSVAFF.